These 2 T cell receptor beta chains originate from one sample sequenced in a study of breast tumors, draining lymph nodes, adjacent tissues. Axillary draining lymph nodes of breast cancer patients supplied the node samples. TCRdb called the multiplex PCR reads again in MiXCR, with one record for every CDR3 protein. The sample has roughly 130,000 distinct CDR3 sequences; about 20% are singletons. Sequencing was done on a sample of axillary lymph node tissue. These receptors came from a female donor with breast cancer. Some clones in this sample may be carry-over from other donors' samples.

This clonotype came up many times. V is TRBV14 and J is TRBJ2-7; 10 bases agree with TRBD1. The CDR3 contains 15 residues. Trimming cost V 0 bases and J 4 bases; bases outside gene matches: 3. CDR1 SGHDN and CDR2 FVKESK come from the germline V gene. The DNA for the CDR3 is TGTGCCAGCAGCCAAGACGTGGGACAGGGGTACGAGCAGTACTTC. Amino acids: CASSQDVGQGYEQYF.

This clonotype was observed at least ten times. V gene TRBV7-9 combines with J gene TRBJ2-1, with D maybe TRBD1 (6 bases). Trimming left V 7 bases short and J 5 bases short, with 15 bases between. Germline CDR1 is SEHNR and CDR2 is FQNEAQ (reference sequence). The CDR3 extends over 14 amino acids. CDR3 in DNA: TGTGCCAGCACCATCAGGGGTTTCGACAATGAGCAGTTCTTC. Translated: CASTIRGFDNEQFF.